This T cell receptor beta chain was recovered during a study of Graves' ophthalmopathy and Graves' hyperthyroidism (dated by TCRdb to 2017 to 2018). Some background on the complete study: Peripheral blood was collected at initial diagnosis, before any treatment. To tell Graves' ophthalmopathy apart from Graves' hyperthyroidism, and to predict which patients would progress to ophthalmopathy, the study relied on TCR beta repertoire signatures. In total, 135 blood samples were TCR-sequenced: 43 ophthalmopathy, some 75 hyperthyroidism and roughly 17 hyperthyroidism-to-ophthalmopathy patients. To explore V-J signatures distinguishing ophthalmopathy from hyperthyroidism, a discovery set of approximately 100 patients (roughly 44 ophthalmopathy, some 57 stable hyperthyroidism) was enrolled. The independent validation cohort included under 20 hyperthyroidism patients plus 17 patients who later progressed from hyperthyroidism to ophthalmopathy. T-cell repertoires of thyroid tissue and blood were compared in about six hyperthyroidism patients. After sampling, hyperthyroidism patients received methimazole starting at 30 mg daily, and ophthalmopathy patients received high-dose intravenous methylprednisolone. Results the study describes overall, beyond this receptor: Ophthalmopathy was separated from stable hyperthyroidism by the 13-signature model with roughly 88% sensitivity and about 83% specificity in cross-validation and with 80%/75% in the test set. In validation, the model predicted ophthalmopathy progression with about 71% sensitivity and approximately 78% specificity; roughly 12 predicted patients were CT-confirmed with GO in a median of around 6 months. Sample size was not statistically predetermined, and group allocation was not concealed from the investigators. Most expanded thyroid clonotypes with frequency above 0.001 were also detected in blood, suggesting blood repertoires may reflect the thyroid immune response.

Hyperthyroidism was defined as stable when no progression to ophthalmopathy occurred within 18 months of follow-up. The hyperthyroidism patients were 18 to 65 years old and newly diagnosed, with a disease duration of less than 2 months. Patients with other autoimmune diseases, uncontrolled infections, pregnancy or lactation were excluded from the study. Diagnosis was based on clinical symptoms, serum thyroxine, TRAb, thyroid ultrasound and orbital computed tomography. PBMCs were isolated from more than 9 ml of fresh peripheral blood by Ficoll-Paque density gradient centrifugation. Total RNA was extracted with Trizol reagent and quality-checked on an Agilent 2100 Bioanalyzer. This clonotype was observed many times. This receptor's antigen is unknown. Nothing much larger sits one base from this clone, and base qualities are not available. For repertoire sequencing, TCR beta CDR3 regions were amplified from RNA transcripts. A first-round RT-PCR used HTBI primers with the Qiagen OneStep RT-PCR kit, followed by a second-round multiplex PCR, size selection and purification. Libraries were sequenced on an Illumina HiSeq2000 using paired-end 100 bp reads. Processing in the source paper ran as follows. SOAPnuke was used for read processing, and reads with adapters, uncalled bases, a mean Phred below 15, or no exact constant-primer or identifier match were discarded. COPE v1.2.5 was used to merge high-quality paired reads. Clonotypes were defined as unique nucleotide sequences and were aligned to IMGT TRB V, D and J references using MiTCR v1.1. The analysis was limited to V-J combinations with a frequency above 0.0001, which together covered approximately 99% of repertoires. For each V-J combination, a TCR clonal expansion and chaos score was defined as the ratio of F50 clonal expansion to chaos observed in the TCRdist matrix. Features were reduced by Welch's t-statistics and random forest to around 13 V-J combinations, which fed a naive Bayes classifier. Thyroid-blood repertoire similarity was quantified with the Morisita-Horn index. TCRdb handled the public reads itself, with Q25 trimming in fastp and clone calling in MiXCR, and kept productive beta chains. Merged by CDR3 protein, the rows form single entries marked with the most common genes and DNA. For this entry, the V and J calls and clone size follow TCRdb and not the study's own pipeline. The sample table contains a few hundred thousand distinct CDR3 sequences; only one count was recorded for roughly a sixth of them. The ten largest clones represent 2.4% of the sample.

Input material: peripheral blood. The TCR originated in an adult woman with stable Graves' hyperthyroidism.

The CDR3: CASRQQGYSNQPQHF. The DNA is TGTGCCAGCAGACAACAGGGGTATAGCAATCAGCCCCAGCATTTT. The rearranged chain carries TRBV6-5 and TRBJ1-5, with TRBD1 identical over 7 junction bases. As encoded in the germline V gene, CDR1 is MNHEY while CDR2 is SVGAGI. The CDR3, from cysteine to phenylalanine, totals 15 residues. Solely the CDR3 DNA is kept, with 45 bases framed from the first base. Trimming leaves V shorter by 6 bases and J shorter by 0 bases, with the junction holding 5 bases beyond the gene matches.